This paragraph covers one T cell receptor (beta chain) sequence. It has no known antigen specificity. The input lacks base qualities; no much larger clone sits a single base away. TCRbeta CDR3 regions were amplified from genomic DNA by means of the immunoSEQ Assay, a bias-controlled multiplex PCR. On the study's bioinformatics: Within the assay, amplification of reference gene primers was used to estimate how many nucleated cells each sample contained. To quantify the absolute abundance of each unique TCRbeta CDR3 rearrangement, sequence reads were collapsed and filtered. For each sample, productive Simpson clonality was calculated as the square root of Simpson's diversity index across productive rearrangements. TCRdb retrieved this table from immuneACCESS and kept in-frame rearrangements only. Not all clones are present; in checked studies, unresolved V genes account for under half, and no reason is known for the remainder. D and trimming were read from the DNA, whereas the V and J calls and clone size are those reported in that table. This sample lists tens of thousands of clones; approximately 91% were detected once. Approximately 1.5% of the sample comes from the top ten.

Collaborating institutions collected whole blood in K2EDTA tubes following their own protocols. For TCRbeta analysis, collaborators shipped samples in one of three forms: frozen whole blood, isolated PBMCs, or DNA extracted from either of those sample types. The sample originates from a study of blood T cell repertoires in COVID-19 (dated by TCRdb to 2020 to 2021). At the level of the whole study: Collaborator samples came from the United States, Italy and Spain and covered acute and convalescent phases of COVID-19. The prospective study material was composed of cDNA or gDNA derived from T cells, B-cell-depleted T cells, or PBMCs. The dataset comprised deeply sampled blood TCRbeta repertoires from subjects exposed to, actively infected with, or recovered from COVID-19. The repertoires were released in a freely available public database intended as a resource for research on the immune response to SARS-CoV-2. Samples came from the ongoing ImmuneRACE study (first 160 participants) plus 1,254 subjects from 6 global collaborators. Nearly every sample came with metadata listing a de-identified subject ID, COVID-19 status, age in years and sex. HLA class I and class II types, where available, came from metadata supplied by the sample provider rather than from assay-based typing. The investigation overall reported the following: The amount of clinical and demographic metadata varied by source and participant and was provided uncurated.

Its CDR3 holds 17 amino acids, cysteine through phenylalanine. The only DNA kept is the CDR3, 51 bases in frame from the first base. The germline V end is reduced by 5 bases and the J end by 4 bases; junction bases left unmatched: 14. The CDR1 and CDR2 encoded by the germline V gene are SGHRS and YFSETQ. This receptor was obtained from a human donor in a cohort sampled during active COVID-19. This chain joins TRBV5-1 to TRBJ2-1; 8 of the junction bases match TRBD1. The specimen sequenced was peripheral blood. The sequenced DNA is TGCGCCAGCAGTCAAAGGGCTGTTGGGACAGGATACAATGAGCAGTTCTTC. It specifies CASSQRAVGTGYNEQFF.